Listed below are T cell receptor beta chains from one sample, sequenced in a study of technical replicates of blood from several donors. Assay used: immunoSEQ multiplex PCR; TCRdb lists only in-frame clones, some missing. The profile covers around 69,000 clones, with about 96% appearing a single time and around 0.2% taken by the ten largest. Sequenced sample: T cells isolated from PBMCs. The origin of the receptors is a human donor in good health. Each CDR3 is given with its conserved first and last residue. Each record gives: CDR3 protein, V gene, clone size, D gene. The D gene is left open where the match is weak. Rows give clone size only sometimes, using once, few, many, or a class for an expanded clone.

cdr3_aa: CASSFSAGGYTF
v_call: TRBV7-9
clone_size: -
d_call: -

cdr3_aa: CAIRQGADTEAFF
v_call: TRBV10-3
clone_size: -
d_call: TRBD1

cdr3_aa: CASSYGQYTDTQYF
v_call: TRBV5-1
clone_size: few
d_call: -

cdr3_aa: CASSLRTSGGANTGELFF
v_call: TRBV5-1
clone_size: -
d_call: TRBD2

cdr3_aa: CASSTTGTTNSPLHF
v_call: TRBV9
clone_size: -
d_call: -

cdr3_aa: CASSLERPLGELFF
v_call: TRBV7-6
clone_size: -
d_call: -

cdr3_aa: CASSEIAQETQYF
v_call: TRBV25-1
clone_size: once
d_call: -

cdr3_aa: CARRGRDEQYF
v_call: TRBV19
clone_size: -
d_call: -

cdr3_aa: CASSLDSYEQYF
v_call: TRBV18
clone_size: -
d_call: -

cdr3_aa: CASSLVGVAYEQYF
v_call: TRBV5-1
clone_size: -
d_call: -

cdr3_aa: CASSVMASGRGTDTQYF
v_call: TRBV9
clone_size: -
d_call: TRBD2

cdr3_aa: CATTDSKNIQYF
v_call: TRBV7-9
clone_size: -
d_call: -

cdr3_aa: CASSPWTGGSGANVLTF
v_call: TRBV5-4
clone_size: -
d_call: TRBD1

cdr3_aa: CASSLGEYAYEQYF
v_call: TRBV28
clone_size: once
d_call: -

cdr3_aa: CATSRDRTVGPYEQYF
v_call: TRBV15
clone_size: -
d_call: -

cdr3_aa: CASSLALTGYMNTEAFF
v_call: TRBV7-9
clone_size: -
d_call: TRBD1

cdr3_aa: CASSLSLYYGYTF
v_call: TRBV7-2
clone_size: -
d_call: -

cdr3_aa: CASSEGLAGGEQYF
v_call: TRBV2
clone_size: -
d_call: TRBD2

cdr3_aa: CASGLSYQPQHF
v_call: TRBV12-5
clone_size: -
d_call: -

cdr3_aa: CASSNPTGLVQYF
v_call: TRBV11-2
clone_size: -
d_call: -

cdr3_aa: CASSQTGMRYEQYF
v_call: TRBV4-1
clone_size: -
d_call: -

cdr3_aa: CASSQSDRARGYTF
v_call: TRBV6-5
clone_size: -
d_call: TRBD1

cdr3_aa: CASSELEGDYGYTF
v_call: TRBV25-1
clone_size: -
d_call: -

cdr3_aa: CASSSDRGYTEAFF
v_call: TRBV5-4
clone_size: -
d_call: TRBD1

cdr3_aa: CASHGGGSDTQYF
v_call: TRBV5-1
clone_size: -
d_call: TRBD2

cdr3_aa: CASSPKLPDRTGTEAFF
v_call: TRBV27
clone_size: -
d_call: -

cdr3_aa: CASSLLTTGTISYEQYF
v_call: TRBV28
clone_size: -
d_call: -

cdr3_aa: CASSYAVSNQPQHF
v_call: TRBV6-5
clone_size: -
d_call: -

cdr3_aa: CASRTGANTEAFF
v_call: TRBV5-1
clone_size: -
d_call: TRBD1

cdr3_aa: CASRHIAGEMDEQFF
v_call: TRBV6-5
clone_size: -
d_call: TRBD2

cdr3_aa: CASSEIGTLYEQYF
v_call: TRBV10-1
clone_size: -
d_call: -

cdr3_aa: CASSQSRGTGGSQPQHF
v_call: TRBV23-1
clone_size: -
d_call: TRBD1

cdr3_aa: CASSIQGGNVLTF
v_call: TRBV19
clone_size: -
d_call: -

cdr3_aa: CASSLNRANVLTF
v_call: TRBV7-6
clone_size: -
d_call: -

cdr3_aa: CASSQGSGANVLTF
v_call: TRBV28
clone_size: -
d_call: -

cdr3_aa: CASSLEGAETQYF
v_call: TRBV5-1
clone_size: -
d_call: -

cdr3_aa: CAIMGLNTEAFF
v_call: TRBV10-3
clone_size: -
d_call: -

cdr3_aa: CASRIRLRKGGATVYEQYF
v_call: TRBV27
clone_size: -
d_call: -

cdr3_aa: CASSTTGQGQETQYF
v_call: TRBV6-5
clone_size: -
d_call: TRBD1

cdr3_aa: CASPNGVTEAFF
v_call: TRBV6-1
clone_size: -
d_call: -

cdr3_aa: CASKALVEYEKLFF
v_call: TRBV2
clone_size: -
d_call: -

cdr3_aa: CASHSGGTYGEQYF
v_call: TRBV5-4
clone_size: -
d_call: -

cdr3_aa: CASSIGPPDTIYTF
v_call: TRBV19
clone_size: -
d_call: -

cdr3_aa: CASSSRWDPAGEYNEQFF
v_call: TRBV7-9
clone_size: -
d_call: TRBD2

cdr3_aa: CASSPRTAWGYTF
v_call: TRBV6-6
clone_size: -
d_call: -

cdr3_aa: CATSEGSQGSYEQYF
v_call: TRBV15
clone_size: -
d_call: TRBD1